In its sample, the clone carrying this T cell receptor beta chain was seen a few times. Its antigen is not known. This entry belongs to a study of cytomegalovirus exposure and HLA in healthy donors. Study-wide findings and caveats: Researchers counted roughly 150 TCR beta chains as cytomegalovirus-associated.

The PCR was carried out with 60 Vbeta primers and 13 Jbeta primers. As handled by the study authors: Counted up in a later analysis, unique TCR beta chains came to 65 million to 80 million, with around 11 million shared. The protocol was immunoSEQ multiplex PCR, while the TCRdb copy is restricted to in-frame clones and leaves out a portion. The V and J calls and the clone size are those of that table, but D and trimming were determined from the DNA. The table has 75,000 to 95,000 clones, about four fifths seen once. V gave up 2 bases and J gave up 0 bases, with 8 bases separating them. The CDR3 consists of 15 residues. Germline V gene data show CDR1 as SGHRS and CDR2 as YFSETQ.

The sequence was collected from a woman aged 18-29 years in good health and CMV-seropositive. The rearrangement uses TRBV5-1 and TRBJ2-2; D is unresolved. Sequencing was done on a sample of PBMCs. Written as DNA, the CDR3 is TGCGCCAGCAGCTTCGAGGTCTCGAACACCGGGGAGCTGTTTTTT. It is translated as CASSFEVSNTGELFF.